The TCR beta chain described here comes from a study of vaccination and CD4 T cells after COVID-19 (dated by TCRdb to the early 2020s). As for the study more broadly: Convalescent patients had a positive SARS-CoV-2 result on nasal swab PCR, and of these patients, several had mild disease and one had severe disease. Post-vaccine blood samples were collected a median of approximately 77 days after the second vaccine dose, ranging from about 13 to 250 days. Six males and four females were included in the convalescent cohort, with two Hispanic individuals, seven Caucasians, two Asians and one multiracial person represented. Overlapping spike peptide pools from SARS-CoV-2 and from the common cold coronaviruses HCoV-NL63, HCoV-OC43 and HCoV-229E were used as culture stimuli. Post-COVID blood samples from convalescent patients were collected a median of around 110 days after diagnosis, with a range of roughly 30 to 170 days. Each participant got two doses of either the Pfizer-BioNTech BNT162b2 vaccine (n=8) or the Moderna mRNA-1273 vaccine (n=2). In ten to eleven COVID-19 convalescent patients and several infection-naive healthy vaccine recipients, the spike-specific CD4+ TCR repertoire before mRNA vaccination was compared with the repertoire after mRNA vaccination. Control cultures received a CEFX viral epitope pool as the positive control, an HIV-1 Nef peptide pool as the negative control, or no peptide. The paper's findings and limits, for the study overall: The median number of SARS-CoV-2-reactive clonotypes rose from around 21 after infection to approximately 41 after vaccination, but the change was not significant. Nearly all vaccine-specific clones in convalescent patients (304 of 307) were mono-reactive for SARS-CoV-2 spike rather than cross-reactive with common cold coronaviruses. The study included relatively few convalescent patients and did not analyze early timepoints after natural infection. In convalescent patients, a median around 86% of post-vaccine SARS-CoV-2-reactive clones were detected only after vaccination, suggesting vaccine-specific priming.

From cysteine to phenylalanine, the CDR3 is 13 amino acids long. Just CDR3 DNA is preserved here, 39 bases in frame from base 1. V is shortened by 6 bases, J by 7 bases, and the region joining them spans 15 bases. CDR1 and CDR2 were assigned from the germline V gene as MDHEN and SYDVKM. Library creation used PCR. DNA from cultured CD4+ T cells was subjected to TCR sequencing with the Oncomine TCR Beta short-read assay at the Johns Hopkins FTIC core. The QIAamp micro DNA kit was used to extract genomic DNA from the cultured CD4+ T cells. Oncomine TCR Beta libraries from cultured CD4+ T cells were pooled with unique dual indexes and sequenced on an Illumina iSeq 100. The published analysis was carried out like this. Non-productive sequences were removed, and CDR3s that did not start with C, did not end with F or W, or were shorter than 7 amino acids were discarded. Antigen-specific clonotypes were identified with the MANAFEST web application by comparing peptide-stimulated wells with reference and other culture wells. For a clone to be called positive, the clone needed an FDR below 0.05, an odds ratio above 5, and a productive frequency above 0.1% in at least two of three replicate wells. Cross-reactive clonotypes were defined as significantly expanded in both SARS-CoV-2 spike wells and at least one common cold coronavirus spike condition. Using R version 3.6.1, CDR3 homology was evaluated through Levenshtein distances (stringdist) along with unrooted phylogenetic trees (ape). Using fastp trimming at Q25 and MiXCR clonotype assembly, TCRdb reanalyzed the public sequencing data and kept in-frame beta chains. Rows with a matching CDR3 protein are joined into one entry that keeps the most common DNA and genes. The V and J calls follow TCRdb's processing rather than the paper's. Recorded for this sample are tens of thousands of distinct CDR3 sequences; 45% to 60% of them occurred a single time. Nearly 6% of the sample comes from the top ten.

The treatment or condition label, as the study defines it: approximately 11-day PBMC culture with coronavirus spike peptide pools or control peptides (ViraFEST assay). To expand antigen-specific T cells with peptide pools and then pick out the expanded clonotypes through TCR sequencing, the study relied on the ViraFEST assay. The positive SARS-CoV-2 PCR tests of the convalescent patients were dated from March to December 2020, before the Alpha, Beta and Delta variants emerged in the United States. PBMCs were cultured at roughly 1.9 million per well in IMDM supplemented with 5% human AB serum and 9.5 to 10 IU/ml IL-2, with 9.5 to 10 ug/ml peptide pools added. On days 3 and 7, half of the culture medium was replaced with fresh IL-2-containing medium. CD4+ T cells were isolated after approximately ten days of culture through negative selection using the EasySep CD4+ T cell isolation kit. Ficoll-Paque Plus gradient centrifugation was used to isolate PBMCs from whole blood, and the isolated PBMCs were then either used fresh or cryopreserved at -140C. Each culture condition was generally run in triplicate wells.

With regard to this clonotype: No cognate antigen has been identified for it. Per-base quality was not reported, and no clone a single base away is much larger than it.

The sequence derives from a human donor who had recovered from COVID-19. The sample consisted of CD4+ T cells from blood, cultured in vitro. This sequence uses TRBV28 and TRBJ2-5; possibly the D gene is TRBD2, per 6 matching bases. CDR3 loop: CASRRTSRATQYF. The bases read TGTGCCAGCAGGCGTACTAGCAGGGCGACCCAGTACTTC.